The TCR beta chain under discussion was sequenced for a study of blood T cell repertoires in COVID-19. Looking at the study overall: Researchers got acute and convalescent COVID-19 samples from the United States, Italy and Spain. From T cells, B-cell-depleted T cells, or PBMCs came the material, which was cDNA or gDNA.

Original analysis: Reference gene primers were amplified, and this amplification served to estimate nucleated cell counts. Using immunoSEQ multiplex PCR, the repertoire was profiled, and TCRdb retains in-frame clones only, with some absent. V and J calls and clone size come straight from that table; D and trimming were deduced from the DNA. The sample lists roughly 180,000 clones, about 91% occurring once. V dropped 0 bases and J dropped 11 bases, with 6 bases sitting between them. Germline values: CDR1 SGHRS, CDR2 YFSETQ. The CDR3 is made up of 12 amino acids. The sequenced material came from peripheral blood. This receptor was identified in a woman in her 30s with acute or convalescent COVID-19. J is TRBJ1-6 and V is TRBV5-1; D gene ambiguous. CDR3 DNA sequence: TGCGCCAGCAGCTTGGACACAACACCCCTCCACTTT. Amino acid sequence: CASSLDTTPLHF.